The sequence of this T cell receptor beta chain was determined in a study of blood T cell repertoires in COVID-19. Per germline, CDR1 SGHRS and CDR2 YFSETQ. The J segment lost 4 bases and the V segment lost 0 bases, leaving 5 bases of the junction unmatched. The CDR3 totals 15 residues. Here immunoSEQ multiplex PCR was the method, and the copy in TCRdb shows in-frame clones only, minus some. Of about 170,000 clones in the sample, 85% to 90% were seen once. This clonotype was sampled from a woman older than 75 in a cohort sampled during active or convalescent COVID-19. Sample: peripheral blood. The V and J genes are TRBV5-1 and TRBJ2-5, with 8 bases that match TRBD1. CDR3 sequence reads: CASSLVATGGETQYF. DNA of the CDR3: TGCGCCAGCAGCTTGGTAGCTACAGGGGGAGAGACCCAGTACTTC. Filled out from reference TRBV5-1 and TRBJ2-5, the complete variable domain reads KAGVTQTPRYLIKTRGQQVTLSCSPISGHRSVSWYQQTPGQGLQFLFEYFSETQRNKGNFPGRFSGRQFSNSRSEMNVSTLELGDSALYLCASSLVATGGETQYFGPGTRLLVL.